Listed here are 23 T cell receptor beta chains from one sample, sequenced in a study of OX40 agonist ivuxolimab in advanced cancers. Method: immunoSEQ multiplex PCR; TCRdb's copy keeps in-frame clones and lacks some. Of some 69,000 clones in the sample, around 90% are singletons; the top ten hold 0.45% to 0.55%. Sequencing was performed on CD4+ or CD8+ T cells sorted from blood, taken in a trial of the OX40 agonist ivuxolimab. Receptors were obtained from an adult with an advanced solid tumor such as melanoma, head and neck, liver or kidney cancer.

As concerns this clone: Other DNA sequences in this sample translate to the same CDR3. The gene calls are TRBV5-1 and TRBJ1-1; 11 bases are shared with TRBD1. In germline, CDR1 is SGHRS, CDR2 YFSETQ. The J segment lost 5 bases and the V segment lost 0 bases, leaving 3 bases of the junction unmatched. The CDR3 has 15 residues. The CDR3: CASSLEGQGVTEAFF. DNA for the CDR3: TGCGCCAGCAGCTTGGAGGGACAGGGGGTAACTGAAGCTTTCTTT. The full variable domain, its missing parts supplied by reference TRBV5-1 and TRBJ1-1, is KAGVTQTPRYLIKTRGQQVTLSCSPISGHRSVSWYQQTPGQGLQFLFEYFSETQRNKGNFPGRFSGRQFSNSRSEMNVSTLELGDSALYLCASSLEGQGVTEAFFGQGTRLTVV.

The chain is built from TRBV28 and TRBJ2-3, with D possibly matching TRBD1 (7 bases). In germline, CDR1 is MDHEN, CDR2 SYDVKM. With 6 bases removed from V and 2 bases from J, the gap between germline ends came to 12 bases. There are 14 residues in the CDR3. This chain's CDR3 is CASRGGQITDTQYF. In nucleotides, the CDR3 is TGTGCCAGCAGGGGGGGACAGATCACAGATACGCAGTATTTT.

The chain carries TRBV19 and TRBJ2-7, with 8 bases identical to TRBD2. J gave up 3 bases and V 4 bases, and 5 bases lay outside the gene matches. From germline, CDR1 is LNHDA and CDR2 SQIVND (reference sequence). CDR3 length equals 14 residues. The CDR3 protein is CASSSQRENYEQYF. The CDR3, as DNA: TGTGCCAGTAGTAGCCAGCGGGAGAACTACGAGCAGTACTTC.

This clone was seen once. The identical CDR3 is also encoded by other nucleotide sequences in the sample. This chain joins TRBV7-2 and TRBJ1-1; possibly TRBD1 for D (5 bases). V was cut by 3 bases and J by 1 base, with 6 bases left in between. The CDR3 extends over 13 amino acids. The germline V gene has CDR1 SGHTA and CDR2 FQGNSA. Here the CDR3 reads CASSLTENTEAFF. CDR3 nucleotides: TGTGCCAGCAGCTTGACAGAGAACACTGAAGCTTTCTTT. Full variable domain (remainder filled in from reference TRBV7-2 and TRBJ1-1): GAGVSQSPSNKVTEKGKDVELRCDPISGHTALYWYRQSLGQGLEFLIYFQGNSAPDKSGLPSDRFSAERTGGSVSTLTIQRTQQEDSAVYLCASSLTENTEAFFGQGTRLTVV.

This rearrangement joins TRBV5-1 to TRBJ2-5, with unresolved D. Germline lookup yields CDR1 SGHRS and CDR2 YFSETQ. V was trimmed by 2 bases and J by 0 bases, leaving 5 bases between them. This CDR3 comprises 13 residues. The CDR3 protein is CASSLRDQETQYF. CDR3 bases: TGCGCCAGCAGCTTACGGGACCAAGAGACCCAGTACTTC.

The rearrangement joins TRBV9 to TRBJ2-1; TRBD2 matches 8 bases. CDR1 SGDLS and CDR2 YYNGEE come from the germline V gene. There are 16 residues in the CDR3. The V and J ends lost 4 bases and 0 bases, in that order; junction bases with no gene match: 6. The chain's CDR3 is CASSLIAGSSYNEQFF. In DNA form, the CDR3 reads TGTGCCAGCAGCTTAATAGCGGGGAGCTCCTACAATGAGCAGTTCTTC.

The genes are TRBV6-6 and TRBJ1-5; the D is unclear. The CDR3 runs 12 residues. The germline gives CDR1 MNHNY, CDR2 SVGAGI (reference sequence). Trimming pared 2 bases from V and 5 bases from J, leaving 4 bases between. The CDR3 nucleotides read TGTGCCAGCAGTTACAGAGATCAGCCCCAGCATTTT. Its translation is CASSYRDQPQHF.

This clone was counted a single time. V gene TRBV28 combines with J gene TRBJ2-2; D perhaps matches TRBD1 (7 bases). Germline lookup yields CDR1 MDHEN and CDR2 SYDVKM. CDR3 length equals 15 residues. The V gene lost 7 bases and the J gene lost 7 bases, with 19 bases spanning the gap. This chain's CDR3 is CASTLGGQGVGELFF. CDR3 bases: TGTGCCAGCACCCTAGGGGGGCAGGGGGTCGGGGAGCTGTTTTTT.

This sequence joins TRBV5-4 and TRBJ1-2; D is unresolved. The V and J ends lost 9 bases and 4 bases respectively, with 13 bases between them. CDR1 is SGHNT, CDR2 YYREEE, per germline (reference sequence). The CDR3 contains 12 residues. The CDR3 region is CATLAPPYGYTF. The CDR3 nucleotides are TGTGCCACCCTGGCGCCTCCCTATGGCTACACCTTC.

The chain couples TRBV5-4 to TRBJ1-3, with D possibly being TRBD1 (5 bases). This CDR3 contains 14 residues. Germline lookup yields CDR1 SGHNT and CDR2 YYREEE (reference sequence). The V gene lost 4 bases and the J gene lost 2 bases, with 10 bases spanning the gap. In DNA, the CDR3 is TGTGCCAGCAGCAGTCCGGGACCTGGAAACACCATATATTTT. Protein: CASSSPGPGNTIYF.

The chain couples TRBV6-5 to TRBJ1-3; D uncertain. CDR1 is MNHEY, CDR2 SVGAGI, per germline. This CDR3 region has 14 residues. V was clipped by 6 bases and J by 0 bases, with 9 bases between them. CDR3 nucleotide sequence: TGTGCCAGCAGGCCCCGGGTCTCTGGAAACACCATATATTTT. Protein: CASRPRVSGNTIYF.

The rearrangement joins TRBV7-2 to TRBJ2-5; 9 bases align to TRBD2. CDR3 length: 14 amino acids. Germline assignment: CDR1 SGHTA and CDR2 FQGNSA. Trimming took 7 bases from V and 4 from J; bases not matched to a gene: 7. The CDR3 loop is CASNRLAGLETQYF. The CDR3 DNA reads TGTGCCAGCAACCGGCTAGCGGGACTAGAGACCCAGTACTTC. The whole variable domain, remainder taken from reference TRBV7-2 and TRBJ2-5, is GAGVSQSPSNKVTEKGKDVELRCDPISGHTALYWYRQSLGQGLEFLIYFQGNSAPDKSGLPSDRFSAERTGGSVSTLTIQRTQQEDSAVYLCASNRLAGLETQYFGPGTRLLVL.

The chain is built from TRBV9 and TRBJ2-5; D might be TRBD1 (6 bases). TRBJ2-7 matches the DNA end more closely, so the J call is doubtful. CDR3 length: 15 amino acids. CDR1 SGDLS and CDR2 YYNGEE come from the germline V gene. This CDR3 is CASSPSPGQQYEQYF. CDR3 DNA sequence: TGTGCCAGCTCCCCCTCACCGGGACAACAATACGAGCAGTACTTC.

The J gene is TRBJ2-6, the V gene TRBV5-8; either TRBD1 or TRBD2 may supply D (5 bases each). In germline, CDR1 is SGHTS, CDR2 YDEGEE. With 3 bases removed from V and 4 bases from J, the gap between germline ends came to 14 bases. The CDR3 loop spans 16 amino acids. The CDR3 reads CASSSGVGTGANVLTF. The DNA of the CDR3 is TGTGCCAGCAGCTCTGGGGTGGGGACCGGGGCCAACGTCCTGACTTTC.

The chain couples TRBV27 to TRBJ2-5, with D tentatively TRBD2 (6 bases). Trimming took 5 bases from V and 2 from J, leaving 18 bases between them. Germline lookup yields CDR1 MNHEY and CDR2 SMNVEV (reference sequence). This CDR3 has 16 residues. CDR3 nucleotides: TGTGCCAGCAGTCCGTACCGCGGGACTGCACAAGAGACCCAGTACTTC. It translates to CASSPYRGTAQETQYF.

The V call is TRBV9, the J call TRBJ2-7; D gene ambiguous. This CDR3 is built from 14 residues. V lost 3 bases, J lost 1 base, and 11 bases lay in between. Per germline, CDR1 SGDLS and CDR2 YYNGEE. The DNA of the CDR3 is TGTGCCAGCAGCGCCCGACCTCAGTCCTACGAGCAGTACTTC. Translating it yields CASSARPQSYEQYF. Complete variable domain (other parts from reference TRBV9 and TRBJ2-7): DSGVTQTPKHLITATGQRVTLRCSPRSGDLSVYWYQQSLDQGLQFLIQYYNGEERAKGNILERFSAQQFPDLHSELNLSSLELGDSALYFCASSARPQSYEQYFGPGTRLTVT.

The genes are TRBV9 and TRBJ2-7, with unresolved D. Germline V CDR1 and CDR2: SGDLS, YYNGEE. This CDR3 has 14 amino acids. V shed 7 bases and J shed 4 bases, with 18 bases lying between them. CDR3 region: CASSLMSIPYEQYF. The CDR3 DNA follows: TGTGCCAGCTCCTTGATGAGTATTCCTTACGAGCAGTACTTC. Variable domain in full (rest from reference TRBV9 and TRBJ2-7): DSGVTQTPKHLITATGQRVTLRCSPRSGDLSVYWYQQSLDQGLQFLIQYYNGEERAKGNILERFSAQQFPDLHSELNLSSLELGDSALYFCASSLMSIPYEQYFGPGTRLTVT.

V is TRBV7-2 and J is TRBJ2-1, with D perhaps matching TRBD2 (5 bases). Germline V lookup: CDR1 SGHTA, CDR2 FQGNSA. Deletions cut 5 bases from V and 6 bases from J, with 14 bases between. CDR3 length: 14 residues. The CDR3 DNA reads as TGTGCCAGCAGCCTCCCTCGCGGGCGCAATGAGCAGTTCTTC. Amino acid sequence: CASSLPRGRNEQFF.

This clone was observed once. The V gene is TRBV6-5, the J gene TRBJ2-1; no definite D call. The CDR3 is made up of 15 amino acids. Germline CDR1 is MNHEY and CDR2 is SVGAGI. V lost 0 bases, J lost 9 bases, and 15 bases lay in between. The CDR3 spells CASSYSGLKGGEQFF. As DNA, the CDR3 is TGTGCCAGCAGTTACTCGGGCCTTAAGGGCGGTGAGCAGTTCTTC.

The chain links TRBV10-1 to TRBJ1-1; maybe TRBD1 (6 bases). CDR1 WNHNN and CDR2 SYGVQD come from the germline V gene (reference sequence). This CDR3 spans 14 amino acids. Trimming cost V 6 bases and J 1 base, with 12 bases left between them. The CDR3 is CASRAGHSNTEAFF. CDR3 DNA sequence: TGCGCCAGCAGGGCGGGACATTCGAACACTGAAGCTTTCTTT.

This chain uses TRBV7-9 with TRBJ2-5; the D gene is possibly TRBD1 (6 bases). The J call may be mistaken, given a closer DNA end match to TRBJ2-7. Germline CDR1 reads SEHNR; CDR2 reads FQNEAQ (reference sequence). The CDR3 contains 16 residues. The CDR3 DNA reads as TGTGCCAGCAGCTCAAGATGGGACAAGTCTCCCTACGAGCAGTACTTC. Amino acid sequence: CASSSRWDKSPYEQYF.

This chain uses TRBV7-6 with TRBJ1-1; the D gene is possibly TRBD1 (5 bases). CDR3 length: 15 residues. Per germline, CDR1 SGHVS and CDR2 FNYEAQ. V was cut by 5 bases and J by 1 base, with 14 bases left in between. DNA for the CDR3: TGTGCCAGCAGCCCGAGGAGGGACCCGAACACTGAAGCTTTCTTT. This gives the protein CASSPRRDPNTEAFF.

The chain uses TRBV5-1 and TRBJ2-2; no firm D call. V was clipped by 1 base and J by 5 bases, with 12 bases between them. The CDR3 covers 15 residues. Looked up from germline, CDR1 is SGHRS and CDR2 is YFSETQ. CDR3 DNA sequence: TGCGCCAGCAGCTTGAGTCCGTACGGGACCGGGGAGCTGTTTTTT. This gives the protein CASSLSPYGTGELFF.